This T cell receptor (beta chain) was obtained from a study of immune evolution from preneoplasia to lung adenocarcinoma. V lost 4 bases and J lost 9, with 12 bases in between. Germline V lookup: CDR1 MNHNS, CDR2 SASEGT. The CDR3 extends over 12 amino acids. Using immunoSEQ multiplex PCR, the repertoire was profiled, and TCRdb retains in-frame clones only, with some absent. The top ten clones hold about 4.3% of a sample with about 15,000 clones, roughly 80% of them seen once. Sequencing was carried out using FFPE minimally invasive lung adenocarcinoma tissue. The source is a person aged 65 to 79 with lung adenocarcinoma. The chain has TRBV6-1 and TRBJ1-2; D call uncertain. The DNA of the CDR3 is TGTGCCAGCAGTGGGTTGACTACGCGCTACACCTTC. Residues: CASSGLTTRYTF.